The 22 T cell receptor beta chains given below trace back to one sample, sequenced in a study of blood T cell repertoires in COVID-19. TCRdb keeps only in-frame clones here, not all; method: immunoSEQ multiplex PCR. Found here are 110,000 or so clones, around nine tenths of them singletons; the top ten hold 6.5% to 10%. The material sequenced was peripheral blood. The receptors were gathered from a woman aged 70-85 years who had recovered from COVID-19.

The rearrangement links TRBV5-5 to TRBJ2-1; 7 bases are shared with TRBD1. The CDR3 runs 14 residues. V lost 4 bases, J lost 8 bases, and 9 bases stayed unmatched. Per germline, CDR1 SGHKS and CDR2 YYEKEE (reference sequence). CDR3 DNA sequence: TGTGCCAGCAGCAGGGACAGCCCTCCCTATGAGCAGTTCTTC. Amino acids: CASSRDSPPYEQFF.

The V and J genes are TRBV6-6 and TRBJ1-1; D is possibly TRBD1 (5 bases). CDR1 and CDR2 from the germline V gene are MNHNY and SVGAGI (reference sequence). CDR3 length: 12 amino acids. V was clipped by 10 bases and J by 3 bases, with 12 bases between them. As DNA, the CDR3 is TGTGCCACGCAGCGGGGCTACACTGAAGCTTTCTTT. Its protein product is CATQRGYTEAFF.

The chain couples TRBV7-8 to TRBJ2-7; maybe TRBD2 (5 bases). The CDR3 spans 14 residues. Looked up from germline, CDR1 is SGHVS and CDR2 is FQNEAQ. V was cut by 3 bases and J by 7 bases, with 16 bases left in between. The CDR3 region has the DNA TGTGCCAGCAGCTTTCAGGCCGGGGTGGGGGAGCAGTACTTC. This codes for CASSFQAGVGEQYF.

The chain has TRBV19 and TRBJ2-3; 7 nucleotides agree with TRBD2. Germline V gene sequence: CDR1 LNHDA, CDR2 SQIVND (reference sequence). The J segment lost 3 bases and the V segment lost 3 bases, leaving 6 bases of the junction unmatched. This CDR3 spans 15 amino acids. CDR3 protein: CASSMPSGNTDTQYF. CDR3 DNA: TGTGCCAGTAGTATGCCTAGCGGAAATACAGATACGCAGTATTTT.

The chain joins TRBV7-2 to TRBJ2-3, with TRBD2 matching 11 bases. V lost 1 base to trimming and J lost 8 bases; unmatched junction nucleotides: 17. Germline V gene lookup returns CDR1 SGHTA and CDR2 FQGNSA. CDR3 size: 19 residues. The CDR3 region is CASSLVATLVLAGGSTQYF. CDR3 bases: TGTGCCAGCAGCTTAGTGGCTACATTGGTCCTAGCGGGAGGTAGTACGCAGTATTTT.

This clone has a handful of counts. The gene calls are TRBV7-9 and TRBJ2-7, with D perhaps TRBD2 (6 bases). This CDR3 has 14 residues. Between the trimmed V and J ends, which lost 5 bases and 3 bases, there was a span of 14 bases. Germline values: CDR1 SEHNR, CDR2 FQNEAQ (reference sequence). The CDR3 DNA follows: TGTGCCAGCAGCGCTCGTCGGGGGAGCTACGAGCAGTACTTC. It encodes CASSARRGSYEQYF.

The chain employs TRBV25-1 and TRBJ1-2; perhaps TRBD1 as D (6 bases). V lost 8 bases and J 8 bases, leaving 24 bases between the germline ends. The CDR3 runs to 15 residues. Per germline, CDR1 MGHDK and CDR2 SYGVNS. The CDR3 here is CASQRRARDRRGYTF. The CDR3 DNA reads TGTGCCAGCCAGCGTCGCGCTAGAGACAGGCGGGGCTACACCTTC.

In nucleotides, the CDR3 is TGTGCCAGCAGCTTAGGAGGCGGGAGCAGCTACGAGCAGTACTTC. Translated: CASSLGGGSSYEQYF. J is TRBJ2-7 and V is TRBV11-2, with 7 bases identical to TRBD2. The germline gives CDR1 SGHAT, CDR2 FQNNGV. V shed 1 base and J 3 bases; nucleotides not matched to a gene: 6. The CDR3 has 15 residues.

The chain couples TRBV6-5 to TRBJ1-2; no clear D gene. CDR3 length equals 14 residues. CDR1 is MNHEY and CDR2 is SVGAGI in the germline V gene. V was trimmed by 0 bases and J by 3 bases, leaving 8 bases between them. The CDR3 protein is CASSYSGGDYGYTF. Written as DNA, the CDR3 is TGTGCCAGCAGTTACTCAGGAGGAGACTATGGCTACACCTTC.

The chain links TRBV18 to TRBJ2-3; the match to TRBD2 covers 7 bases. After removal of 3 bases from V and 6 bases from J, the junction contained 3 bases not matched to a gene. This CDR3 comprises 13 residues. Germline assignment: CDR1 KGHSH and CDR2 LQKENI. The CDR3 region is CASSPRREDTQYF. Written as DNA, the CDR3 is TGTGCCAGCTCACCCCGGCGGGAGGATACGCAGTATTTT.

This chain uses TRBV9 with TRBJ2-2, with D uncertain. CDR1 and CDR2 (germline): SGDLS, YYNGEE. The CDR3 contains 15 residues. V was cut by 0 bases and J by 5 bases, with 11 bases left in between. CDR3 loop: CASSVGPRWTGELFF. The CDR3 DNA reads as TGTGCCAGCAGCGTAGGCCCTAGATGGACCGGGGAGCTGTTTTTT. Complete variable domain (other parts from reference TRBV9 and TRBJ2-2): DSGVTQTPKHLITATGQRVTLRCSPRSGDLSVYWYQQSLDQGLQFLIQYYNGEERAKGNILERFSAQQFPDLHSELNLSSLELGDSALYFCASSVGPRWTGELFFGEGSRLTVL.

The V call is TRBV28, the J call TRBJ2-4, with TRBD1 as a possible D gene (6 bases). Germline CDR1 is MDHEN and CDR2 is SYDVKM. Trimming pared 5 bases from V and 5 bases from J, leaving 19 bases between. This CDR3 has 16 residues. The CDR3 DNA follows: TGTGCCAGCAGTGAAACAAAGAGAGGGGGAGAAAACATTCAGTACTTC. It is translated as CASSETKRGGENIQYF.

This chain connects TRBV7-3 to TRBJ2-3; 10 bases align to TRBD2. J was trimmed by 3 bases and V by 5 bases; bases with no gene match: 8. The CDR3 extends over 16 amino acids. Germline-derived CDR1 and CDR2 are SGHTA and FQGTGA. The DNA of the CDR3 is TGTGCCAGCAGCACGCCTAGCGGGGGAAGAACAGATACGCAGTATTTT. Protein sequence: CASSTPSGGRTDTQYF.

This rearrangement joins TRBV27 to TRBJ2-2; the D gene is possibly TRBD2 (5 bases). CDR3 length: 14 residues. Trimming removed 6 bases from V and 5 bases from J, with 13 bases in between. Germline-derived CDR1 and CDR2 are MNHEY and SMNVEV (reference sequence). Here the CDR3 reads CASRTAGGTGELFF. For the CDR3, the DNA is TGTGCCAGCAGGACCGCAGGAGGAACCGGGGAGCTGTTTTTT.

The chain combines TRBV7-3 with TRBJ2-3, with a tentative D call TRBD1 (6 bases). Germline CDR1 is SGHTA and CDR2 is FQGTGA. Trimming left V 5 bases short and J 2 bases short, with 14 bases between. This CDR3 is 15 amino acids long. CDR3 loop: CASSPMGHSTDTQYF. The CDR3 coding sequence is TGTGCCAGCAGCCCGATGGGACATTCCACAGATACGCAGTATTTT.

A few counts support this clone. J is TRBJ2-3 and V is TRBV27; 12 bases align to TRBD2. Germline V gives CDR1 MNHEY, CDR2 SMNVEV (reference sequence). This CDR3 comprises 15 residues. Trimming removed 7 bases from V and 2 bases from J; junction bases left unmatched: 4. This CDR3 reads CASTGTSGSTDTQYF. The CDR3 DNA sequence: TGTGCCAGCACGGGGACTAGCGGGTCCACAGATACGCAGTATTTT.

This clone was seen only once. The chain has TRBV5-6 and TRBJ2-1, with 10 bases identical to TRBD1. V lost 0 bases, J lost 5 bases, and 2 bases stayed unmatched. CDR3 length equals 15 residues. CDR1 and CDR2 (germline): SGHDT, YYEEEE. CDR3 nucleotide sequence: TGTGCCAGCAGCTTGGGCGGGACAGGGGACAATGAGCAGTTCTTC. It is translated as CASSLGGTGDNEQFF.

The chain uses TRBV27 and TRBJ2-7, with 12 bases fitting TRBD1. The J segment lost 4 bases and the V segment lost 8 bases, leaving 6 bases of the junction unmatched. This CDR3 contains 14 residues. Germline loops: CDR1 MNHEY, CDR2 SMNVEV (reference sequence). This CDR3 is CASRQGQGAYEQYF. The CDR3 coding sequence is TGTGCCAGCCGCCAGGGACAGGGGGCTTACGAGCAGTACTTC.

The chain employs TRBV6-4 and TRBJ2-1; D might be TRBD1 (7 bases). With 2 bases removed from V and 15 bases from J, the gap between germline ends came to 20 bases. The V gene's germline CDR1 is MRHNA and CDR2 SNTAGT. The CDR3 length is 14 residues. DNA for the CDR3: TGTGCCAGCAGTGACGGACAGGTCACGACTAGGCTGTTCTTC. This translates into CASSDGQVTTRLFF.

This chain joins TRBV7-2 and TRBJ2-7; D perhaps matches TRBD1 (5 bases). The CDR3 totals 13 residues. Germline-derived CDR1 and CDR2 are SGHTA and FQGNSA. The V gene lost 5 bases and the J gene lost 3 bases, with 11 bases spanning the gap. CDR3: CASSQNRFYEQYF. In nucleotides, the CDR3 is TGTGCCAGCAGCCAAAACAGGTTCTACGAGCAGTACTTC.

The table lists this clone with a few counts. The chain combines TRBV5-4 with TRBJ1-1; D gene unclear. Trimming stripped 0 bases from V and 0 bases from J, with 3 bases between. This CDR3 has 13 amino acids. Germline V gene lookup returns CDR1 SGHNT and CDR2 YYREEE (reference sequence). CDR3 DNA: TGTGCCAGCAGCTTGGCCGTGAACACTGAAGCTTTCTTT. Residues: CASSLAVNTEAFF. Complete variable domain (other parts from reference TRBV5-4 and TRBJ1-1): ETGVTQSPTHLIKTRGQQVTLRCSSQSGHNTVSWYQQALGQGPQFIFQYYREEENGRGNFPPRFSGLQFPNYSSELNVNALELDDSALYLCASSLAVNTEAFFGQGTRLTVV.

The rearrangement joins TRBV5-1 to TRBJ2-7, with D possibly being TRBD2 (7 bases). This CDR3 spans 15 amino acids. The V end lost 0 bases, the J end lost 2 bases, and 12 bases lay between the germline ends. Germline V lookup: CDR1 SGHRS, CDR2 YFSETQ. The CDR3 coding sequence is TGCGCCAGCAGCTTGGAGGCGGGGGCCACCTACGAGCAGTACTTC. Residues: CASSLEAGATYEQYF.